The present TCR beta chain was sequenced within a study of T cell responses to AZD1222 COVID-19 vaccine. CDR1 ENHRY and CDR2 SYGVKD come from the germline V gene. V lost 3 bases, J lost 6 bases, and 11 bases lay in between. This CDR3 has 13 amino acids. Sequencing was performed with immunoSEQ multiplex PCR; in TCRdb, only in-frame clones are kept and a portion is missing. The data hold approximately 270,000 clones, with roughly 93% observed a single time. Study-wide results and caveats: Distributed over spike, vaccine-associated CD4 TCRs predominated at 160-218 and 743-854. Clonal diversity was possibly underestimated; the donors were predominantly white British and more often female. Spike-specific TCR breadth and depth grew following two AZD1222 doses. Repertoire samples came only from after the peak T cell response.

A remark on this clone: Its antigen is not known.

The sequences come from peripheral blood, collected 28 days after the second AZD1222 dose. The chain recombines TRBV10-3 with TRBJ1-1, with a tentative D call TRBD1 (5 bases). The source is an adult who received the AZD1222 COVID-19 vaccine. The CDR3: CAISDGGNAEAFF. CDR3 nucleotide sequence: TGTGCCATCAGTGACGGGGGGAATGCTGAAGCTTTCTTT.